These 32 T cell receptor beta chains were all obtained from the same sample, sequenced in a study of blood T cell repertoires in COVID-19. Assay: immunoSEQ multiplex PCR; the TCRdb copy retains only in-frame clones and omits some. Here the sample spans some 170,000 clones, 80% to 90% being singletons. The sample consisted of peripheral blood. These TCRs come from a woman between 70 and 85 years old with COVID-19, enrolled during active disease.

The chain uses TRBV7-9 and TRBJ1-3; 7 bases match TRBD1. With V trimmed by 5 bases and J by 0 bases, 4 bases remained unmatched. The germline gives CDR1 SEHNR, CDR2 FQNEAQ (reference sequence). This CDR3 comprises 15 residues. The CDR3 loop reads CASSRTGSSGNTIYF. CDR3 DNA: TGTGCCAGCAGCCGGACAGGCTCCTCTGGAAACACCATATATTTT.

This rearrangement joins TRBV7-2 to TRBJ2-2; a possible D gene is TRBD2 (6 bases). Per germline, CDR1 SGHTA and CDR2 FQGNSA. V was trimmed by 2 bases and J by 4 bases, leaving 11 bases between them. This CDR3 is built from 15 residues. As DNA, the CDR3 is TGTGCCAGCAGCTTACGGGGGTTAGGCACCGGGGAGCTGTTTTTT. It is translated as CASSLRGLGTGELFF.

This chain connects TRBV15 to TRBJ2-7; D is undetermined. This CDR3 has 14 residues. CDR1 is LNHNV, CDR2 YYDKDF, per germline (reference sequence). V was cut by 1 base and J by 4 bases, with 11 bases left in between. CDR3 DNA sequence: TGTGCCACCAGCAGAGGAAAAAACGGGTACGAGCAGTACTTC. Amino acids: CATSRGKNGYEQYF.

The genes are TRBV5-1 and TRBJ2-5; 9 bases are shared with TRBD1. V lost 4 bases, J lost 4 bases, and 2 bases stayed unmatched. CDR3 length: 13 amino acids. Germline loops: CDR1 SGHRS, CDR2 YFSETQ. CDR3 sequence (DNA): TGCGCCAGCAGCCCGACAGGGGGAGAGACCCAGTACTTC. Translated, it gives CASSPTGGETQYF. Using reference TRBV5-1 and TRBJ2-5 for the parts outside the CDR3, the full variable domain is KAGVTQTPRYLIKTRGQQVTLSCSPISGHRSVSWYQQTPGQGLQFLFEYFSETQRNKGNFPGRFSGRQFSNSRSEMNVSTLELGDSALYLCASSPTGGETQYFGPGTRLLVL.

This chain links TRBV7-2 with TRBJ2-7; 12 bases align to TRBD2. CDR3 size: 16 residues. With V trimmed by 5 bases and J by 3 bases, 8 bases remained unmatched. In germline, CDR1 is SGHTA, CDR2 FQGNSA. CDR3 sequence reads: CASSPNGLAGNYEQYF. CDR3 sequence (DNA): TGTGCCAGCAGCCCGAACGGACTAGCGGGAAACTACGAGCAGTACTTC.

CDR3 DNA sequence: TGTGCCAGCAGCCGCGAAGAGACCCAGTACTTC. Its translation is CASSREETQYF. The chain joins TRBV7-6 to TRBJ2-5; D is undetermined. CDR1 is SGHVS and CDR2 is FNYEAQ in the germline V gene. V was trimmed by 5 bases and J by 3 bases, leaving 4 bases between them. The CDR3 length is 11 residues.

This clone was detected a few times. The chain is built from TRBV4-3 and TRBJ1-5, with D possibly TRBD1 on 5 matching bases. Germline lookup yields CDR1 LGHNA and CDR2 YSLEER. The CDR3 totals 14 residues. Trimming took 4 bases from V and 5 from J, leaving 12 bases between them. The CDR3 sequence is CASSLTAGDQPQHF. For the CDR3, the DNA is TGCGCCAGCAGCCTAACCGCGGGGGATCAGCCCCAGCATTTT.

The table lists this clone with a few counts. The CDR3 loop is CASSAAGNQPQHF. The DNA of the CDR3 is TGTGCCAGCAGTGCCGCCGGGAATCAGCCCCAGCATTTT. The genes are TRBV11-2 and TRBJ1-5, with D uncertain. The CDR3 loop spans 13 amino acids. In germline, CDR1 is SGHAT, CDR2 FQNNGV. Between the trimmed V and J ends, which lost 6 bases and 4 bases, there was a span of 10 bases. The full variable domain, in which reference TRBV11-2 and TRBJ1-5 provide the parts outside the CDR3, is EAGVAQSPRYKIIEKRQSVAFWCNPISGHATLYWYQQILGQGPKLLIQFQNNGVVDDSQLPKDRFSAERLKGVDSTLKIQPAKLEDSAVYLCASSAAGNQPQHFGDGTRLSIL.

The CDR3 spells CASSIVTDTQYF. CDR3 bases: TGTGCCAGCAGTATAGTCACAGATACGCAGTATTTT. This chain links TRBV9 with TRBJ2-3; unclear D gene. The germline V gene has CDR1 SGDLS and CDR2 YYNGEE. This CDR3 region has 12 residues. V gave up 5 bases and J gave up 2 bases, with 6 bases separating them.

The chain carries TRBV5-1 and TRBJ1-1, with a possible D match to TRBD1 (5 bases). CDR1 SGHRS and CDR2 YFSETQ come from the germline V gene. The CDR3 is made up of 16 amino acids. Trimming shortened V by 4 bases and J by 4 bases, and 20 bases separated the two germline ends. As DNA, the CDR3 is TGCGCCAGCAGCCGCTCCACGGGGAGCGGGGGCACTGAAGCTTTCTTT. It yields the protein CASSRSTGSGGTEAFF.

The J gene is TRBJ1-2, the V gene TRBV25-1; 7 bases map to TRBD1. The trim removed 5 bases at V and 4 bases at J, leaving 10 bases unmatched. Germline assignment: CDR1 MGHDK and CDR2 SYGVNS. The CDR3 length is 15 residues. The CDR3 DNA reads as TGTGCCAGCAGTCCCTTGGACAGGACCTCCTATGGCTACACCTTC. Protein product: CASSPLDRTSYGYTF.

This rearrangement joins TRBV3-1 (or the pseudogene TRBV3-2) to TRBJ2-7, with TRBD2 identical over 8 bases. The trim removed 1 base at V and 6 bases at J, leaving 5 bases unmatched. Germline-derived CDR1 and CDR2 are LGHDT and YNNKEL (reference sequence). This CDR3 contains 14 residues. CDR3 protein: CASSQVAGRGEQYF. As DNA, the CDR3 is TGTGCCAGCAGCCAAGTAGCGGGAAGGGGCGAGCAGTACTTC.

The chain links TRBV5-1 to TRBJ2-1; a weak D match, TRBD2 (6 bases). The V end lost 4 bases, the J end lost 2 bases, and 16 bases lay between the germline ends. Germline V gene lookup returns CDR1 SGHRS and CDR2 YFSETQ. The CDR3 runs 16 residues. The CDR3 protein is CASSATSSPAYNEQFF. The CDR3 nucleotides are TGCGCCAGCAGCGCGACTAGTTCTCCCGCCTACAATGAGCAGTTCTTC.

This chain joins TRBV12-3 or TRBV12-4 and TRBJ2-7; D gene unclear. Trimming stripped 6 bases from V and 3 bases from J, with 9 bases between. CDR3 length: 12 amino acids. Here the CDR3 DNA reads TGTGCCAGCAGCGGTTTGAGCTACGAGCAGTACTTC. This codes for CASSGLSYEQYF.

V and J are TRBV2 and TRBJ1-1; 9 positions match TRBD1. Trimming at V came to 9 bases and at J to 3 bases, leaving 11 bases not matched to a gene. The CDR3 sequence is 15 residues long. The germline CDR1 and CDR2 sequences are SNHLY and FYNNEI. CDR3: CASLQTGGPDTEAFF. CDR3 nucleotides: TGTGCCAGTCTACAAACAGGGGGCCCGGACACTGAAGCTTTCTTT.

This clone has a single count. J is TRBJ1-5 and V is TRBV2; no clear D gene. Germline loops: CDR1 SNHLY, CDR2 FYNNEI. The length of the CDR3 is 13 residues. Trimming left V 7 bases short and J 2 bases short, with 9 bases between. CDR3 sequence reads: CASTGYGNQPQHF. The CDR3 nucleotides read TGTGCCAGCACGGGATACGGCAATCAGCCCCAGCATTTT.

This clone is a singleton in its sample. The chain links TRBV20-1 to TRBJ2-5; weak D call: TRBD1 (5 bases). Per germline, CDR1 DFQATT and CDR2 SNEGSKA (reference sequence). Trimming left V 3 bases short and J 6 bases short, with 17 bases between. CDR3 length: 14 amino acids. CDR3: CSASTWGVGQTQYF. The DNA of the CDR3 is TGCAGTGCTAGTACTTGGGGCGTGGGTCAGACCCAGTACTTC.

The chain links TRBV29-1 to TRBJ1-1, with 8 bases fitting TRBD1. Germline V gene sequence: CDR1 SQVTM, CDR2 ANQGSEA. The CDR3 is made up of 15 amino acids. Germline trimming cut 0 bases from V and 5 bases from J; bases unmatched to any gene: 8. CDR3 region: CSVEDGQGLGTEAFF. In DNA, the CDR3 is TGCAGCGTTGAAGATGGACAGGGCTTAGGAACTGAAGCTTTCTTT.

The CDR3 is CASSQDLGTAYEQYF. CDR3 coding DNA: TGCGCCAGCAGCCAAGATCTTGGGACAGCATACGAGCAGTACTTC. V and J are TRBV4-3 and TRBJ2-7; 7 bases are shared with TRBD1. V trimming: 0 bases; J trimming: 4 bases; junction bases outside the gene matches: 6. The length of the CDR3 is 15 residues. Germline V gene sequence: CDR1 LGHNA, CDR2 YSLEER.

CDR3: CASSSPGTGYEQYF. CDR3 sequence (DNA): TGTGCCAGTAGTTCCCCCGGGACAGGCTACGAGCAGTACTTC. V is TRBV19 and J is TRBJ2-7; the match to TRBD1 covers 8 bases. V lost 5 bases, J lost 3 bases, and 6 bases stayed unmatched. Germline V gene sequence: CDR1 LNHDA, CDR2 SQIVND (reference sequence). CDR3 length: 14 amino acids.

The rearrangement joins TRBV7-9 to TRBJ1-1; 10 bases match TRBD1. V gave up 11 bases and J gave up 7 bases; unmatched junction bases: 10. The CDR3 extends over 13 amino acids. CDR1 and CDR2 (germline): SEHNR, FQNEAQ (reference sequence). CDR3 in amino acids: CASTHGQGGEAFF. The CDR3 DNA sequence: TGTGCCTCGACACACGGACAGGGGGGTGAAGCTTTCTTT.

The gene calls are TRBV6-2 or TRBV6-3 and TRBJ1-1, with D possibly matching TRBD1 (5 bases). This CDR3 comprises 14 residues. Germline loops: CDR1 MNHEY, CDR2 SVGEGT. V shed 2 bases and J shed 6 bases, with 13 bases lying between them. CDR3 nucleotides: TGTGCCAGCAGTTACCTGGGGGGGTATTCTGAAGCTTTCTTT. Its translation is CASSYLGGYSEAFF.

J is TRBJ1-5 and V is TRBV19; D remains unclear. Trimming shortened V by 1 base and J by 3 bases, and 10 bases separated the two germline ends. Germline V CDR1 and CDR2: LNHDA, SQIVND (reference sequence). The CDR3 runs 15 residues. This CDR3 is CASSIVPDTNQPQHF. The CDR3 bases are TGTGCCAGTAGTATAGTGCCAGATACCAATCAGCCCCAGCATTTT.

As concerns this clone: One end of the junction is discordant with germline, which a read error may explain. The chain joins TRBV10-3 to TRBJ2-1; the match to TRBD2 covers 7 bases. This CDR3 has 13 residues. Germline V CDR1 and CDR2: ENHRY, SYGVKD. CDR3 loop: CAISRPGTTVGVF. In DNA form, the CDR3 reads TGTGCCATCTCTCGCCCCGGGACTACCGTCGGGGTCTTC.

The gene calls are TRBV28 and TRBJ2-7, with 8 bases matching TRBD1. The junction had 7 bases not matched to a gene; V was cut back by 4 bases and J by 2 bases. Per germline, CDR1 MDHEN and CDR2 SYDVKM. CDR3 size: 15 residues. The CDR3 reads CASSSRGHLPYEQYF. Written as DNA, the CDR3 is TGTGCCAGCAGTTCCAGGGGGCACCTACCCTACGAGCAGTACTTC.

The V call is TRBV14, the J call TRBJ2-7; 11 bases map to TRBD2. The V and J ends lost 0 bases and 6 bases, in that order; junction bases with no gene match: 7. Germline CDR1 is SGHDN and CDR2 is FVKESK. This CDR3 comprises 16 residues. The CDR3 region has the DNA TGTGCCAGCAGCCAAGAATTTAGACTAGCGGGAAGCGAGCAGTACTTC. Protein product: CASSQEFRLAGSEQYF.

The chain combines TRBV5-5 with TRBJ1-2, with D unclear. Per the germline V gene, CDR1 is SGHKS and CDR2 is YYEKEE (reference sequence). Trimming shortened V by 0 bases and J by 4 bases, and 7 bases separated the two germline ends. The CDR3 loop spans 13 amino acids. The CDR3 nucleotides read TGTGCCAGCAGCTTGGCACCAGGCTATGGCTACACCTTC. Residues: CASSLAPGYGYTF.

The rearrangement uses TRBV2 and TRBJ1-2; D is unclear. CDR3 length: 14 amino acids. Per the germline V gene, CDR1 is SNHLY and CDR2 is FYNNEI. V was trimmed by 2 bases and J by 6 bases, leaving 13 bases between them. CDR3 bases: TGTGCCAGCAGTGAAATGACTGGGGAGAATGGCTACACCTTC. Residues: CASSEMTGENGYTF.

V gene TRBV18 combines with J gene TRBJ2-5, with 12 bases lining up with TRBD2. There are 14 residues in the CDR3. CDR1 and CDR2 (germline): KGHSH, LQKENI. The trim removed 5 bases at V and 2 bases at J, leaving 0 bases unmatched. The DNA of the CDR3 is TGTGCCAGCTCAGGACTAGCGGGACAAGAGACCCAGTACTTC. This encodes CASSGLAGQETQYF.

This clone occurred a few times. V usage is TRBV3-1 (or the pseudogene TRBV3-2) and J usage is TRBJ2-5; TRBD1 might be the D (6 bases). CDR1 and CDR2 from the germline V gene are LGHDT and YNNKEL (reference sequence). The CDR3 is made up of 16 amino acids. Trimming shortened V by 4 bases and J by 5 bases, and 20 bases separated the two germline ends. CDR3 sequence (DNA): TGTGCCAGCAGCCTAGAGCTGGCCAGGGGATCGGAGACCCAGTACTTC. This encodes CASSLELARGSETQYF.

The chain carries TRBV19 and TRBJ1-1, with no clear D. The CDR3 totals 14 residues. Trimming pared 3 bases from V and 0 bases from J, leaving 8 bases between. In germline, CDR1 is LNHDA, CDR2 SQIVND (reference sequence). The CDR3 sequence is CASSIELMNTEAFF. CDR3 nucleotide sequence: TGTGCCAGTAGTATTGAGTTAATGAACACTGAAGCTTTCTTT.

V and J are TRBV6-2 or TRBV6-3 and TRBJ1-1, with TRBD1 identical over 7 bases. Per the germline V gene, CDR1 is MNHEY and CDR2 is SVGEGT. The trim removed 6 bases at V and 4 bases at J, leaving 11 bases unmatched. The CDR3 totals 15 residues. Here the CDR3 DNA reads TGTGCCAGCAGCCCTTTCCGACAGGGCACCACTGAAGCTTTCTTT. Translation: CASSPFRQGTTEAFF.